This T cell receptor (beta chain) was observed in a study of T-cell reconstitution after alpha-beta-depleted transplantation in children. V gave up 6 bases and J gave up 4 bases; unmatched junction bases: 6. CDR3 length: 14 residues. Germline V CDR1 and CDR2: ENHRY, SYGVKD. This clonotype has only a few counts. The antigen is undetermined. Study-wide results and limits: Expanded graft clones, several hundred of them, were reportedly the source of alpha-beta T cells about two months after transplant.

Unique molecular identifiers were used in preparing the TCRbeta library. TCRdb reprocessed the PCR reads with MiXCR, giving one entry per CDR3 protein. The sample has some 440,000 distinct CDR3 sequences; about 17% are singletons. V and J are TRBV10-3 and TRBJ1-1; 9 bases fit TRBD1. The sequence came from a boy under two years old who had a stem cell transplant for Wiskott-Aldrich syndrome, so the T cells may come from the graft donor. This sample comprised PBMCs, mostly from graft donor cells, obtained 360 days after TCRalphabeta/CD19-depleted stem cell transplant. This CDR3 reads CAIRGTGRPTEAFF. The CDR3 DNA reads as TGTGCCATCAGAGGGACAGGGAGGCCCACTGAAGCTTTCTTT.